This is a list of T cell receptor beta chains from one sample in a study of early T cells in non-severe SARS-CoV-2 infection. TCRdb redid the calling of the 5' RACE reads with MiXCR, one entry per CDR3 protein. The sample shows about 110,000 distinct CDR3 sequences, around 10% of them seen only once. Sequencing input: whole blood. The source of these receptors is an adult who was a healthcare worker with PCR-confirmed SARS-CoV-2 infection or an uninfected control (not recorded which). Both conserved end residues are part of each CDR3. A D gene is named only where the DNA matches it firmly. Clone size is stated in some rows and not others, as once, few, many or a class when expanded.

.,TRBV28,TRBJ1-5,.,CASISGNNQPQHF,TGTGCCAGCATTTCAGGGAACAATCAGCCCCAGCATTTT
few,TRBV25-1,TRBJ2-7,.,CASSDASHRIHEQYF,TGTGCCAGCAGTGACGCCAGCCATCGTATCCACGAGCAGTACTTC
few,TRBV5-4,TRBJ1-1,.,CASSFGPLYLNTEAFF,TGTGCCAGCAGCTTCGGACCCCTCTATTTGAACACTGAAGCTTTCTTT
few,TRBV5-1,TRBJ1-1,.,CASSAEQTNTEAFF,TGCGCCAGCAGCGCCGAGCAGACGAACACTGAAGCTTTCTTT
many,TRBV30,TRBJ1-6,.,CAFLDGNYNSPLHF,TGTGCCTTCCTCGACGGAAACTATAATTCACCCCTCCACTTT
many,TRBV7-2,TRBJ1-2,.,CASSRQTNYGYTF,TGTGCCAGCAGCCGACAGACTAACTATGGCTACACCTTC
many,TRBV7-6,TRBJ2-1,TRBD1,CASSLTTGGRSYNEQFF,TGTGCCAGCAGCTTAACCACAGGGGGAAGATCCTACAATGAGCAGTTCTTC
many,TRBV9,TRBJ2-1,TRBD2,CASSQREGLDEQFF,TGTGCCAGCAGCCAGCGGGAGGGCCTGGATGAGCAGTTCTTC
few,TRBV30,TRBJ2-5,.,CAWSLGGETQYF,TGTGCCTGGAGTTTGGGGGGCGAGACCCAGTACTTC
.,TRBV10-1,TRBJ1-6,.,CASSHWTVGSPLHF,TGCGCCAGCAGTCACTGGACGGTGGGTTCACCCCTCCACTTT
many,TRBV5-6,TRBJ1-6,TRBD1,CASSPRDRAHSPLHF,TGTGCCAGCAGCCCACGGGACAGGGCACATTCACCCCTCCACTTT
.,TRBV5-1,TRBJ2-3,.,CASSLGPKGSTDTQYF,TGCGCCAGCAGCTTGGGACCCAAGGGTAGCACAGATACGCAGTATTTT
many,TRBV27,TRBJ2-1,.,CASSFRVGYNEQFF,TGTGCCAGCAGTTTCCGGGTAGGGTACAATGAGCAGTTCTTC
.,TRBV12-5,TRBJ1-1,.,CASGLFPLTFF,TGTGCTAGTGGTTTGTTTCCCCTGACTTTCTTT
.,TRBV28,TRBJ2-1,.,CASGLLDGLDEQFF,TGTGCCAGCGGTTTATTAGACGGTTTGGATGAGCAGTTCTTC
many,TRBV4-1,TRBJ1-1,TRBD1,CASSRAGTGIPEAFF,TGCGCCAGCAGCCGCGCCGGGACAGGGATTCCTGAAGCTTTCTTT
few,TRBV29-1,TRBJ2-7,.,CSVEVNPYEQYF,TGCAGCGTTGAAGTGAACCCCTACGAGCAGTACTTC
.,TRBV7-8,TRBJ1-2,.,CASSLLWDVANYGYTF,TGTGCCAGCAGCTTACTCTGGGACGTTGCTAACTATGGCTACACCTTC
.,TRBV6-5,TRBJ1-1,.,CASSYSTSVSTEAFF,TGTGCCAGCAGTTACTCGACATCCGTTAGCACTGAAGCTTTCTTT
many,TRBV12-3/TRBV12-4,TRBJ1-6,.,CASNPGRGGSPLHF,TGTGCCAGCAATCCAGGGAGGGGGGGCTCACCCCTCCACTTT
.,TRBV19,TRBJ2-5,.,CASSIARVDGETQYF,TGTGCCAGTAGTATCGCCAGGGTTGATGGGGAGACCCAGTACTTC
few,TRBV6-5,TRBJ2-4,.,CASSYGRGIQYF,TGTGCCAGCAGTTACGGAAGGGGCATTCAGTACTTC
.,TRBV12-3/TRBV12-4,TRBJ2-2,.,CASSPTRLGWTGELFF,TGTGCCAGCAGCCCTACTAGGCTCGGGTGGACCGGGGAGCTGTTTTTT
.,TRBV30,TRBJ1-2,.,CASFRQNHGYTF,TGTGCCTCATTCCGACAGAACCACGGCTACACCTTC
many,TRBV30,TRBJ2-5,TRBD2,CAWSTPSGGPETQYF,TGTGCCTGGAGTACCCCTAGCGGGGGGCCGGAGACCCAGTACTTC
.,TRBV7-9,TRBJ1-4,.,CASSLGFGMEKLFF,TGTGCCAGCAGCTTAGGTTTTGGGATGGAAAAACTGTTTTTT
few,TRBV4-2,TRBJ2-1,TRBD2,CASSRTTGTSGLSSYNEQFF,TGTGCCAGCAGCCGTACTACCGGGACTAGCGGGTTGAGCTCCTACAATGAGCAGTTCTTC
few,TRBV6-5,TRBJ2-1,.,CASNQGTKKGNEQFF,TGTGCCAGCAACCAAGGGACCAAAAAAGGAAATGAGCAGTTCTTC
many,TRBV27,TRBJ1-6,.,CASSLRVLGSPLHF,TGTGCCAGCAGCCTCAGGGTACTTGGATCACCCCTCCACTTT
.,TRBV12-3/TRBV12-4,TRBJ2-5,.,CASSFSGPRNF,TGTGCCAGCAGTTTTTCGGGTCCCCGGAACTTC
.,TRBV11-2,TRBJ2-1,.,CASSLGRTVGEQFF,TGTGCCAGCAGCCTCGGACGGACTGTAGGTGAGCAGTTCTTC
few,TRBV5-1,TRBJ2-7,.,CASSPRTVPSYEQYF,TGCGCCAGCAGCCCACGGACAGTTCCCTCCTACGAGCAGTACTTC